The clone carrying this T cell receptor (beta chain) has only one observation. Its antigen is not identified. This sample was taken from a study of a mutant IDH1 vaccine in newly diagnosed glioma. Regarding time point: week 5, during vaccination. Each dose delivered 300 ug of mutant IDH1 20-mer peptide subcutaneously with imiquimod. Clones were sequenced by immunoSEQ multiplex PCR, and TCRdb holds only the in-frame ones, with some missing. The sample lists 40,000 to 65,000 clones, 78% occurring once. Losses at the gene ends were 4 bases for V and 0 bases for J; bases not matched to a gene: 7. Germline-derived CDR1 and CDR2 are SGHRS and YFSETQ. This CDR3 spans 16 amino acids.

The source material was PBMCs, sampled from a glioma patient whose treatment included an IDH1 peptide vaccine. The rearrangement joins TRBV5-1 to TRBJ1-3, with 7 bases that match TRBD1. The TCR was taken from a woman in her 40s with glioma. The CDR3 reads CASSLGQAVSGNTIYF. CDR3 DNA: TGCGCCAGCAGCCTTGGACAGGCTGTCTCTGGAAACACCATATATTTT.